The clone carrying this T cell receptor beta chain was observed once. As to treatment: randomized to nivolumab then ipilimumab (arm A) or the reverse (arm B). None of the patients previously received DNA-damaging chemotherapy. Sorted cells were live CD3+CD8+, lacking CD19 and CD56, from PBMCs. V dropped 0 bases and J dropped 1 base, with 10 bases sitting between them. The germline CDR1 and CDR2 sequences are SGDLS and YYNGEE. The CDR3 is made up of 15 amino acids. The sample originates from a study of sequential checkpoint blockade in melanoma. Study in general: Arm A got nivolumab then ipilimumab; arm B the reverse, 1:1. After both sequences, patients received maintenance nivolumab.

The method was immunoSEQ multiplex PCR; TCRdb's version includes in-frame clones alone and lacks a portion of them. The sample holds about 40,000 clones; 86% are singletons and the top ten take around 12%. The sequence was obtained from a human donor with melanoma. The source material was CD8+ T cells sorted from blood (inferred from file names), sampled from a patient given nivolumab and ipilimumab in sequence. The chain recombines TRBV9 with TRBJ1-1; a possible D gene is TRBD1 (5 bases). The CDR3 sequence is CASSVAGHTNTEAFF. The CDR3 region has the DNA TGTGCCAGCAGCGTAGCTGGACACACGAACACTGAAGCTTTCTTT.